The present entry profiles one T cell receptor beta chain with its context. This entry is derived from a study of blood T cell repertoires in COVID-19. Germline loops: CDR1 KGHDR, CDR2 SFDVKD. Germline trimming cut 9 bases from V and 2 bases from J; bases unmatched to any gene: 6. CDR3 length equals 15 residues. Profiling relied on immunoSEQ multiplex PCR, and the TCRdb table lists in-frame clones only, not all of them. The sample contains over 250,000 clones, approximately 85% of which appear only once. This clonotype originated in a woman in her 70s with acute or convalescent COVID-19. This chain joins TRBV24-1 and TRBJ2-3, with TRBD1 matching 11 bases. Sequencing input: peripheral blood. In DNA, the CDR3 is TGTGCCACCGGAGGACAGGGGGCCTACACAGATACGCAGTATTTT. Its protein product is CATGGQGAYTDTQYF.